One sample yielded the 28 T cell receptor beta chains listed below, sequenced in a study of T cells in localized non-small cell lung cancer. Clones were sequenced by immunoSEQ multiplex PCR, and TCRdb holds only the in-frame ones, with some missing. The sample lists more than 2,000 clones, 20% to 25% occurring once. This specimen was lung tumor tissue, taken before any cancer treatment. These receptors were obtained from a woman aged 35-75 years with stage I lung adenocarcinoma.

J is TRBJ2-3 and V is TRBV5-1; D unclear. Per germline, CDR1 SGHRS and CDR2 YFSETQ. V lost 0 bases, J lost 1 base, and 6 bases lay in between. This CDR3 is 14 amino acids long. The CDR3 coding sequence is TGCGCCAGCAGCTTGGCTGACCGCACAGATACGCAGTATTTT. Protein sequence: CASSLADRTDTQYF. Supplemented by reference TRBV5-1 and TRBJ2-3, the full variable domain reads KAGVTQTPRYLIKTRGQQVTLSCSPISGHRSVSWYQQTPGQGLQFLFEYFSETQRNKGNFPGRFSGRQFSNSRSEMNVSTLELGDSALYLCASSLADRTDTQYFGPGTRLTVL.

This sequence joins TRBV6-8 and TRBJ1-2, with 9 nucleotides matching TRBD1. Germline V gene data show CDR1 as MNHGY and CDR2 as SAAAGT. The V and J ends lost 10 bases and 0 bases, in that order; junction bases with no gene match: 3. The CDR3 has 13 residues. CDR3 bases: TGTGCCACGGGACAGGGAGCTAACTATGGCTACACCTTC. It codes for CATGQGANYGYTF.

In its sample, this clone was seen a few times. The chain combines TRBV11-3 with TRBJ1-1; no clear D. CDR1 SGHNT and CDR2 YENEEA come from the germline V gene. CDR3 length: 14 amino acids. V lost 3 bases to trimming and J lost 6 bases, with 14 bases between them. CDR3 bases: TGTGCCAGCAGCTTGCGGCAGCCTCTAGCTGAAGCTTTCTTT. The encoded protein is CASSLRQPLAEAFF.

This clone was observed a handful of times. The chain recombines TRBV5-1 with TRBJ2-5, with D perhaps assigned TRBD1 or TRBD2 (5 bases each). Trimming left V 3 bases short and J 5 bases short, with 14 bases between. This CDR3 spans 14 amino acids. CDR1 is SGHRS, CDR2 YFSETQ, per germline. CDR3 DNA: TGCGCCAGCAGCTCTCCGAATGAGGGGGAGACCCAGTACTTC. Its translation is CASSSPNEGETQYF.

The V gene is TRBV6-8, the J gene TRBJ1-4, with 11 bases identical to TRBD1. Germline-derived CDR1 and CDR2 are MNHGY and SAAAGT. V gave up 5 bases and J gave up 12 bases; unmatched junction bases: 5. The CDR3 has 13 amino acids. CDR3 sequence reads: CASSNRDRGELFF. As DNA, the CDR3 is TGTGCCAGCAGTAACCGGGACAGGGGGGAACTGTTTTTT.

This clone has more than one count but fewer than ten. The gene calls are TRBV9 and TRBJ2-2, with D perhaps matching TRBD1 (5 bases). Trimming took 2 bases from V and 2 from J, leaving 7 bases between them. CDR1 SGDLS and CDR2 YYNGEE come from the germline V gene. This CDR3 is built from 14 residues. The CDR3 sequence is CASSVGLNTGELFF. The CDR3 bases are TGTGCCAGCAGCGTGGGGCTAAACACCGGGGAGCTGTTTTTT. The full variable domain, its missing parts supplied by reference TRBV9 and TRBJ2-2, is DSGVTQTPKHLITATGQRVTLRCSPRSGDLSVYWYQQSLDQGLQFLIQYYNGEERAKGNILERFSAQQFPDLHSELNLSSLELGDSALYFCASSVGLNTGELFFGEGSRLTVL.

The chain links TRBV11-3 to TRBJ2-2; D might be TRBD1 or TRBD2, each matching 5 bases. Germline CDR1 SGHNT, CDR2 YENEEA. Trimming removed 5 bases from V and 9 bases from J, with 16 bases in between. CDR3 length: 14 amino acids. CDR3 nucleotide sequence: TGTGCCAGCAGCCACGGGACCGGGGTCCGGGAGCTGTTTTTT. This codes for CASSHGTGVRELFF.

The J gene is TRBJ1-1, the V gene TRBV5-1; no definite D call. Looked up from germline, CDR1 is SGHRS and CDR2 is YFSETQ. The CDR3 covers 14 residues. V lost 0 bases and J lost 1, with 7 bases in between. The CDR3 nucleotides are TGCGCCAGCAGCTTGGCCGGTCCGAACACTGAAGCTTTCTTT. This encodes CASSLAGPNTEAFF.

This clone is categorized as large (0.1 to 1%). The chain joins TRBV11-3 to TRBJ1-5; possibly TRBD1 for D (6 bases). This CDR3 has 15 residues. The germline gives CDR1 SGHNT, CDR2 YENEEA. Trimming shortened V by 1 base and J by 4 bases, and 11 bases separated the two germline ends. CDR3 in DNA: TGTGCCAGCAGCTTAGGGCGGGGGCAGAATCAGCCCCAGCATTTT. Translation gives CASSLGRGQNQPQHF.

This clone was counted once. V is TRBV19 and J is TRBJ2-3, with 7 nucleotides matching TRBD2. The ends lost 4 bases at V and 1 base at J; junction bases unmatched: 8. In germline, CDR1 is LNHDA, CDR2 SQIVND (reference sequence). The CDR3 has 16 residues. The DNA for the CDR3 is TGTGCCAGTAGTACAGCGGGGACCTCTGGCACAGATACGCAGTATTTT. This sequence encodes CASSTAGTSGTDTQYF.

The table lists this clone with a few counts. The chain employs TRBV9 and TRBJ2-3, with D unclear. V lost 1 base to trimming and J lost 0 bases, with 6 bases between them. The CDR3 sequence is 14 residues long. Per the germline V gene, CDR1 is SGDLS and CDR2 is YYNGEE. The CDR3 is CASSVRSSTDTQYF. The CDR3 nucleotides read TGTGCCAGCAGCGTACGTTCTAGCACAGATACGCAGTATTTT. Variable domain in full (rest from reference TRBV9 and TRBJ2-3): DSGVTQTPKHLITATGQRVTLRCSPRSGDLSVYWYQQSLDQGLQFLIQYYNGEERAKGNILERFSAQQFPDLHSELNLSSLELGDSALYFCASSVRSSTDTQYFGPGTRLTVL.

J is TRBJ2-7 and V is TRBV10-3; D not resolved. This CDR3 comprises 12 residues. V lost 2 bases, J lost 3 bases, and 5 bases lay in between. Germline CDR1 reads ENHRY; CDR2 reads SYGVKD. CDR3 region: CAISENRYEQYF. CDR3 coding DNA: TGTGCCATCAGTGAGAACCGCTACGAGCAGTACTTC.

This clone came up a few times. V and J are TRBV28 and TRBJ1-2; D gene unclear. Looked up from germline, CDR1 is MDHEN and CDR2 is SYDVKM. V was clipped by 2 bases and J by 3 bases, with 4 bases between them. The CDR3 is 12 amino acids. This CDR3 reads CASSLPDYGYTF. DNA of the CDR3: TGTGCCAGCAGTTTACCGGACTATGGCTACACCTTC.

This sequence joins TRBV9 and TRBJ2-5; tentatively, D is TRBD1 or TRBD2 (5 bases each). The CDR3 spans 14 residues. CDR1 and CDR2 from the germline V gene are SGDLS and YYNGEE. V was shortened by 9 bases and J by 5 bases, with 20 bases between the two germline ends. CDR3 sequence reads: CATYRDGISETQYF. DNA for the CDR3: TGTGCCACTTACCGGGACGGGATTTCGGAGACCCAGTACTTC.

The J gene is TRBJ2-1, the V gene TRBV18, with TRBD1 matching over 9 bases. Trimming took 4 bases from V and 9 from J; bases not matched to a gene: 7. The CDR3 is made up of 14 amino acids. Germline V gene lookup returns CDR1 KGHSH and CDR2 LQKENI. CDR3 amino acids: CASSLKDRGSEQFF. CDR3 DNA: TGTGCCAGCTCACTGAAGGACAGGGGAAGTGAGCAGTTCTTC. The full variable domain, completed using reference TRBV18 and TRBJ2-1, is NAGVMQNPRHLVRRRGQEARLRCSPMKGHSHVYWYRQLPEEGLKFMVYLQKENIIDESGMPKERFSAEFPKEGPSILRIQQVVRGDSAAYFCASSLKDRGSEQFFGPGTRLTVL.

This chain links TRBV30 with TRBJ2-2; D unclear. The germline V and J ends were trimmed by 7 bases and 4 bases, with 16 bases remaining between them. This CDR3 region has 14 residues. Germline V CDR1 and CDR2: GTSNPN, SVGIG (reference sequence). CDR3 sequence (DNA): TGTGCCTATCCTGGCGAGACACTCACCGGGGAGCTGTTTTTT. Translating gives CAYPGETLTGELFF. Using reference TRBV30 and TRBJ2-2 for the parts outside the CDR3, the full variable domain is SQTIHQWPATLVQPVGSPLSLECTVEGTSNPNLYWYRQAAGRGLQLLFYSVGIGQISSEVPQNLSASRPQDRQFILSSKKLLLSDSGFYLCAYPGETLTGELFFGEGSRLTVL.

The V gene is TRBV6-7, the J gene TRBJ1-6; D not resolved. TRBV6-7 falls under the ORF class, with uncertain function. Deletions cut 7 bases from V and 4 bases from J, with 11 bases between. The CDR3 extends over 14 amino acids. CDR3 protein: CASTGYGYNSPLHF. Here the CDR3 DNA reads TGTGCCAGCACGGGGTATGGTTATAATTCACCCCTCCACTTT.

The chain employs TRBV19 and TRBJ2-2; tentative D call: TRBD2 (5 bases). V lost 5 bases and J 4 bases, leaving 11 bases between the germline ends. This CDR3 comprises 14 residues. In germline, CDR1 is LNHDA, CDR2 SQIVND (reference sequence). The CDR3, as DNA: TGTGCCAGTAGTTTGAGCGAGGGCACCGGGGAGCTGTTTTTT. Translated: CASSLSEGTGELFF. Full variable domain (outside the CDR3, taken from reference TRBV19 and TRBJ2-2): DGGITQSPKYLFRKEGQNVTLSCEQNLNHDAMYWYRQDPGQGLRLIYYSQIVNDFQKGDIAEGYSVSREKKESFPLTVTSAQKNPTAFYLCASSLSEGTGELFFGEGSRLTVL.

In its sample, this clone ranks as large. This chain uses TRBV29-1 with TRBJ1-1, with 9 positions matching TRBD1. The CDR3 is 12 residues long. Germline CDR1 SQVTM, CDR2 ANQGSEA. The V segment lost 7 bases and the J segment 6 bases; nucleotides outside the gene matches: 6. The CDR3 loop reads CSGGQGTAEAFF. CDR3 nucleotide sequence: TGCAGCGGTGGACAGGGGACCGCTGAAGCTTTCTTT.

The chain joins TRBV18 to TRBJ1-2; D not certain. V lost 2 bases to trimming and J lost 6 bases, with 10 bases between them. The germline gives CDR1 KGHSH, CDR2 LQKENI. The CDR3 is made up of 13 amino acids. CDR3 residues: CASSPARGDGYTF. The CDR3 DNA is TGTGCCAGCTCACCAGCTCGGGGTGATGGCTACACCTTC.

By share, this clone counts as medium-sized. Here the CDR3 DNA reads TGTGCCAGCAGCCCCGGACAGAACACTGAAGCTTTCTTT. Translating gives CASSPGQNTEAFF. The chain is built from TRBV7-2 and TRBJ1-1, with a possible D match to TRBD1 (5 bases). The V gene's germline CDR1 is SGHTA and CDR2 FQGNSA. The CDR3 spans 13 residues. Trimming removed 5 bases from V and 1 base from J, with 8 bases in between.

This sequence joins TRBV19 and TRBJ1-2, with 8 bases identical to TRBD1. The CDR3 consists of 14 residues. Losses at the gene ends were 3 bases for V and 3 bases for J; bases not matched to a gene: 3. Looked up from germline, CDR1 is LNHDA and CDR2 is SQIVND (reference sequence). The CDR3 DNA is TGTGCCAGTAGTATCACGGGACAGGACTATGGCTACACCTTC. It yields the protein CASSITGQDYGYTF.

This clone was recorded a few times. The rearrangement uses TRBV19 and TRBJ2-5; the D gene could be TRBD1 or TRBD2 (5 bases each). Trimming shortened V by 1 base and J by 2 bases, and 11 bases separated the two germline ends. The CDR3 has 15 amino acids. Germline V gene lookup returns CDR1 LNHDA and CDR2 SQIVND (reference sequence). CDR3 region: CASSIAGSGQETQYF. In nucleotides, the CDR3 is TGTGCCAGTAGTATAGCAGGGTCGGGGCAAGAGACCCAGTACTTC. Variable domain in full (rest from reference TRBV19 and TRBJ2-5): DGGITQSPKYLFRKEGQNVTLSCEQNLNHDAMYWYRQDPGQGLRLIYYSQIVNDFQKGDIAEGYSVSREKKESFPLTVTSAQKNPTAFYLCASSIAGSGQETQYFGPGTRLLVL.

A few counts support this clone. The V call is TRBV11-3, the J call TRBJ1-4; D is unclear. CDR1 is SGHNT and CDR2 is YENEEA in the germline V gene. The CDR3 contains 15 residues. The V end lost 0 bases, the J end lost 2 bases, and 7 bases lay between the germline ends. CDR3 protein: CASSLEWSTNEKLFF. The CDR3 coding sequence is TGTGCCAGCAGCTTAGAGTGGAGCACTAATGAAAAACTGTTTTTT.

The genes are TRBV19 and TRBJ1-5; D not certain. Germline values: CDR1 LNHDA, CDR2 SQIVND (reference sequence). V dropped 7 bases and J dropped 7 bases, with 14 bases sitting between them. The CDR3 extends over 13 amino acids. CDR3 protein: CASKDGSAQPQHF. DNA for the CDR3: TGTGCCAGTAAGGACGGCAGTGCCCAGCCCCAGCATTTT.

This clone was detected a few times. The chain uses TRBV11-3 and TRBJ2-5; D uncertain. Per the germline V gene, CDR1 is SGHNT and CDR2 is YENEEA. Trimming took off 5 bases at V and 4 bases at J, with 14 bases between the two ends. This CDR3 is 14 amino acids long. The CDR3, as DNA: TGTGCCAGCAGCCCCGGATGGGTCGTAGAGACCCAGTACTTC. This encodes CASSPGWVVETQYF.

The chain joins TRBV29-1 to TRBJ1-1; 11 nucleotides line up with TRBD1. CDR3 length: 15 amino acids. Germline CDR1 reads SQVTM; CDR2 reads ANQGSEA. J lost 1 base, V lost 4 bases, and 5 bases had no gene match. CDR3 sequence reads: CSVGGQGGPNTEAFF. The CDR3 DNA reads TGCAGCGTTGGGGGACAGGGGGGACCGAACACTGAAGCTTTCTTT.

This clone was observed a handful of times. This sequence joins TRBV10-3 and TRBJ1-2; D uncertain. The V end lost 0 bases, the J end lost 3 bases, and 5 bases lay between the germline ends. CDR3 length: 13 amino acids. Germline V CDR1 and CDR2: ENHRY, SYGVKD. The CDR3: CAISESTDYGYTF. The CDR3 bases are TGTGCCATCAGTGAGTCGACGGACTATGGCTACACCTTC.